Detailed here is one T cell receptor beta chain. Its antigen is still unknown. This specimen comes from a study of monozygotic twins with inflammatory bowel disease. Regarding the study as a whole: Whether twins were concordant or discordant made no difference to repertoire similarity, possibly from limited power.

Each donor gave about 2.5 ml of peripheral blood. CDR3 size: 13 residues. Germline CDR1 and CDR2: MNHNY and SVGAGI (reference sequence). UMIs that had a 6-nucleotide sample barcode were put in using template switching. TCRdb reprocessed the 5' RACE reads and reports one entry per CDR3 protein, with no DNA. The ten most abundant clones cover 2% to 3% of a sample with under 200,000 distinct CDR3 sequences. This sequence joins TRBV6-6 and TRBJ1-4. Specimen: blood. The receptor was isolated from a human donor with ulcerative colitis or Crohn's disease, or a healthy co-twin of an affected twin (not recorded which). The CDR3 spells CASRPSRVEKLFF.